A selection of T cell receptor beta chains follows, all from one sample in a study of blood T cell repertoires in COVID-19. The assay was immunoSEQ multiplex PCR, and TCRdb's table has in-frame clones only and misses some. The sample has some 100,000 clones; around nine tenths are singletons. The specimen sequenced was peripheral blood. The receptors come from a human donor in a cohort sampled during active COVID-19. Both conserved end residues are part of each CDR3. A D gene is named only where the DNA matches it firmly. The size field is filled for only some rows; it gives once, few, many or a size class.

v_call	clone_size	j_call	d_call	cdr3_nt	cdr3_aa
TRBV28	-	TRBJ1-6	-	TGTGCCAGCAGGTACGGGGATTCACCCCTCCACTTT	CASRYGDSPLHF
TRBV5-1	-	TRBJ2-1	-	TGCGCCAGCAGCCCCGGCTTGGGACTTCCACAGCAGTTCTTC	CASSPGLGLPQQFF
TRBV6-1	-	TRBJ2-7	-	TGTGCCAGCAGTGAATCGTTAGGGCAGACTACCTACGAGCAGTACTTC	CASSESLGQTTYEQYF
TRBV27	-	TRBJ1-4	-	TGTGCCAGCAGTAGAACAGCGGCGGGTTTGAGTGAAAAACTGTTTTTT	CASSRTAAGLSEKLFF
TRBV19	-	TRBJ1-3	-	TGTGCCAGTAGCACAGGGTTTGGAAACACCATATATTTT	CASSTGFGNTIYF
TRBV11-2	-	TRBJ2-1	-	TGTGCCAGCAGCTTGGGAAGGGCCGGGAACAATGAGCAGTTCTTC	CASSLGRAGNNEQFF
TRBV14	-	TRBJ2-1	TRBD1	TGTGCCAGCAGCCAAGATGAGGCTGGGACAGGGGGTTGGCTAGTGGAGCAGTTCTTC	CASSQDEAGTGGWLVEQFF
TRBV18	-	TRBJ2-1	-	TGTGCCAGCTCCCCCAAAAATCGGACAGTCTACAATGAGCAGTTCTTC	CASSPKNRTVYNEQFF
TRBV7-2	once	TRBJ2-7	TRBD1	TGTGCCAGCAGCGCGGACAGGGAGCACGAGCAGTACTTC	CASSADREHEQYF
TRBV6-6	-	TRBJ1-5	TRBD1	TGTGCCAGCAGTCGCGCCGACAGGGTGAGCAATCAGCCCCAGCATTTT	CASSRADRVSNQPQHF
TRBV28	-	TRBJ2-4	-	TGTGCCAGCAGTTTAGGGGCAACTCTAGCCAAAAACATTCAGTACTTC	CASSLGATLAKNIQYF
TRBV7-2	-	TRBJ2-3	TRBD2	TGTGCCAGCAGCTTTCTCTCTAGCGGGGGCCATAGCACAGATACGCAGTATTTT	CASSFLSSGGHSTDTQYF
TRBV28	-	TRBJ2-4	TRBD2	TGTGCCAGCAGTTTCCCGAGACGACTAGCGGGAGTCGGCAAAAACATTCAGTACTTC	CASSFPRRLAGVGKNIQYF
TRBV6-6	-	TRBJ2-3	-	TGTGCCACCAAATCGACGGACACCTACACAGATACGCAGTATTTT	CATKSTDTYTDTQYF
TRBV4-3	-	TRBJ2-7	-	TGCGCCAGCAGCCAATATGACAGAAGTAAAGACGAGCAGTACTTC	CASSQYDRSKDEQYF
TRBV12-3/TRBV12-4	-	TRBJ2-5	-	TGTGCCAGCAGGCAGGGGTCAAGGGAGACCCAGTACTTC	CASRQGSRETQYF
TRBV28	-	TRBJ2-3	TRBD1	TGTGCCAGCAGTTTCAGGACAGGGTCATATACGCAGTATTTT	CASSFRTGSYTQYF
TRBV30	-	TRBJ1-2	-	TGTGCCTGGACAGGGGATGGCTATGGCTACACCTTC	CAWTGDGYGYTF
TRBV18	-	TRBJ1-5	-	TGTGCCAGCTCACTTGGGGCGCCGGACAATCAGCCCCAGCATTTT	CASSLGAPDNQPQHF
TRBV7-2	once	TRBJ2-1	-	TGTGCCAGCTCAATTTACAATGAGCAGTTCTTC	CASSIYNEQFF
TRBV5-4	-	TRBJ2-1	TRBD2	TGTGCCAGCAGCTTAACAGCGGGAGGGCCGTACAATGAGCAGTTCTTC	CASSLTAGGPYNEQFF
TRBV7-2	-	TRBJ2-1	TRBD2	TGTGCCAGCAGACTGACTAGCGGGAGCTACAATGAGCAGTTCTTC	CASRLTSGSYNEQFF
TRBV12-3/TRBV12-4	many	TRBJ1-2	-	-	CASSLVGQGANTF
TRBV5-1	-	TRBJ2-7	-	TGCGCCAGCAGCGCGAGGGCCTACGAGCAGTACTTC	CASSARAYEQYF
TRBV5-1	-	TRBJ2-1	TRBD1	TGCGCCAGCAGCTCTCCCCGACAGGGTGTTCTCACCTCCCTAGGGGATGAGCAGTTCTTC	CASSSPRQGVLTSLGDEQFF
TRBV19	-	TRBJ2-2	TRBD2	TGTGCCAGTAGTACGGGACTAGCGGGGGGCGGGGAGCTGTTTTTT	CASSTGLAGGGELFF
TRBV7-2	-	TRBJ2-1	TRBD2	TGTGCCAGCAGCGTGCGACTAGCGGGAGGACGGGGTGAGCAGTTCTTC	CASSVRLAGGRGEQFF
TRBV5-1	-	TRBJ2-2	TRBD2	TGCGCCAGCAGCGCCCTAGCGGGAGGGAACACCGGGGAGCTGTTTTTT	CASSALAGGNTGELFF
TRBV19	-	TRBJ2-5	TRBD2	TGTGCCAGTAGGGCTGGGACTAGCGAAGGGTACAGGACCCAGTACTTC	CASRAGTSEGYRTQYF
TRBV4-1	-	TRBJ2-2	TRBD1	TGCGCCAGCAGCCAAGGGGACAGGTCGAACACCGGGGAGCTGTTTTTT	CASSQGDRSNTGELFF
TRBV6-4	-	TRBJ2-7	TRBD2	TGTGCCAGCAGTGAACGGAGCGGGAGCTCCTACGAGCAGTACTTC	CASSERSGSSYEQYF
TRBV5-1	-	TRBJ2-7	TRBD2	TGCGCCAGCAGCTTGACTAGCGGGGGGTCTTACGAGCAGTACTTC	CASSLTSGGSYEQYF
TRBV4-1	-	TRBJ2-1	-	TGCGCCAGCAGCCCTCCGGTGTCCGCTGAGCAGTTCTTC	CASSPPVSAEQFF
TRBV5-8	once	TRBJ1-2	TRBD1	TGTGCCAGCAGCCGAACGGTGGGACAGGGTACATATGGCTACACCTTC	CASSRTVGQGTYGYTF
TRBV5-4	few	TRBJ2-7	-	TGTGCCAGCAGCTTCCAGGGGCCCTACGAGCAGTACTTC	CASSFQGPYEQYF
TRBV6-5	-	TRBJ2-3	-	TGTGCCCTCCGGAGGGCCAGCACAGATACGCAGTATTTT	CALRRASTDTQYF
TRBV28	-	TRBJ1-1	-	TGTGCCAGCGGACCCTCCGCCGTTGGGAGCACTGAAGCTTTCTTT	CASGPSAVGSTEAFF
TRBV11-2	-	TRBJ1-2	TRBD1	TGTGCCAGCAGCTTAGATGTTCTCGGGACAGGGGGTGGCTACACCTTC	CASSLDVLGTGGGYTF
TRBV24-1	-	TRBJ2-1	TRBD2	TGTGCCACCAGTGACGGGACTAGGGACAATGAGCAGTTCTTC	CATSDGTRDNEQFF
TRBV6-4	-	TRBJ1-1	TRBD1	TGTGCCAGCAGTACTCGACAGGGGAACACTGAAGCTTTCTTT	CASSTRQGNTEAFF